This T cell receptor (beta chain) was captured in a study of T cell responses to AZD1222 COVID-19 vaccine. Study-wide findings and caveats: Clonal diversity may have been underestimated, and the donors were mostly white British, with more females than males. Unmutated regions of variants are reportedly targeted by nearly half of spike-specific TCRs. Spike-specific TCR breadth and depth grew following two AZD1222 doses.

Using immunoSEQ multiplex PCR, the repertoire was profiled, and TCRdb retains in-frame clones only, with some absent. The table records under 200,000 clones, 90% to 95% of them present only once. The germline gives CDR1 MDHEN, CDR2 SYDVKM. Unmatched junction bases numbered 3, after V lost 3 bases and J lost 4 bases. This CDR3 spans 14 amino acids. On this clone: The antigen is not known.

The sequence was collected from an adult who received the MenACWY meningococcal vaccine as a control. The rearrangement links TRBV28 to TRBJ2-1; 7 bases are shared with TRBD1. Material: peripheral blood, obtained 28 days after the second dose of the MenACWY control vaccine. DNA of the CDR3: TGTGCCAGCAGTTTGGGGACAGCTTACAATGAGCAGTTCTTC. Protein: CASSLGTAYNEQFF. Full variable domain (outside the CDR3, taken from reference TRBV28 and TRBJ2-1): DVKVTQSSRYLVKRTGEKVFLECVQDMDHENMFWYRQDPGLGLRLIYFSYDVKMKEKGDIPEGYSVSREKKERFSLILESASTNQTSMYLCASSLGTAYNEQFFGPGTRLTVL.